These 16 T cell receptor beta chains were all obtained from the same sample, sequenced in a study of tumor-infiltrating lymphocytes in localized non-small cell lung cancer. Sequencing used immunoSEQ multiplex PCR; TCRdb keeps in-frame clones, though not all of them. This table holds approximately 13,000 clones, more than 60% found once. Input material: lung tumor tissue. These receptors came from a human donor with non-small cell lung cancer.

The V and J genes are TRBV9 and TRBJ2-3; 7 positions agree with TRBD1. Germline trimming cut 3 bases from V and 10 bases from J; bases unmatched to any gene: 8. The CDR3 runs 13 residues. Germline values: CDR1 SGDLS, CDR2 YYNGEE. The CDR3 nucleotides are TGTGCCAGCAGCGACGGACAGGCGGCATCGCAGTATTTT. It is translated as CASSDGQAASQYF.

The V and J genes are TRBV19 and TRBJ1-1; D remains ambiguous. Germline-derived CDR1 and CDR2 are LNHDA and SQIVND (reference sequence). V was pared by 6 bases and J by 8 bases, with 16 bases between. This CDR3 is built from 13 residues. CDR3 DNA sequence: TGTGCCAGTAGCTTTCCAACAACAGCGGAAGCTTTCTTT. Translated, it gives CASSFPTTAEAFF.

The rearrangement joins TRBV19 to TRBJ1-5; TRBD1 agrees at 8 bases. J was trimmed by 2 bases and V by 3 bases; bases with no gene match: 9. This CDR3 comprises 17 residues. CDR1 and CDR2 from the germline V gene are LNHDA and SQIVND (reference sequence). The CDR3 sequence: CASSINTGGSGNQPQHF. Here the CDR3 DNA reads TGTGCCAGTAGTATCAACACAGGGGGAAGCGGCAATCAGCCCCAGCATTTT. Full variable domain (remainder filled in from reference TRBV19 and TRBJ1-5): DGGITQSPKYLFRKEGQNVTLSCEQNLNHDAMYWYRQDPGQGLRLIYYSQIVNDFQKGDIAEGYSVSREKKESFPLTVTSAQKNPTAFYLCASSINTGGSGNQPQHFGDGTRLSIL.

The DNA of the CDR3 is TGTGCCAGTAGTGGAGGTCGGGGAGACACTGAAGCTTTCTTT. Protein product: CASSGGRGDTEAFF. The chain links TRBV19 to TRBJ1-1; D unresolved. Per the germline V gene, CDR1 is LNHDA and CDR2 is SQIVND (reference sequence). This CDR3 region has 14 residues. The ends were cut back, 5 bases at V and 3 bases at J, with 13 bases in the middle.

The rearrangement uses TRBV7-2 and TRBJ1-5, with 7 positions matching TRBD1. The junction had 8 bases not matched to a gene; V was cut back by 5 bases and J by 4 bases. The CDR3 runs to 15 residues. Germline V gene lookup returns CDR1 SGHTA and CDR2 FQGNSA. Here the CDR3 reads CASSRSGTANQPQHF. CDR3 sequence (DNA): TGTGCCAGCAGCCGGTCCGGGACAGCGAATCAGCCCCAGCATTTT.

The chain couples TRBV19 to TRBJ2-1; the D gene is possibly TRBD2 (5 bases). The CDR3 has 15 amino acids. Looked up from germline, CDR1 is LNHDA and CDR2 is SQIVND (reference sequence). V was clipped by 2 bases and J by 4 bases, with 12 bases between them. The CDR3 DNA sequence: TGTGCCAGTAGTATACGCTCGGACTCATACAATGAGCAGTTCTTC. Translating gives CASSIRSDSYNEQFF.

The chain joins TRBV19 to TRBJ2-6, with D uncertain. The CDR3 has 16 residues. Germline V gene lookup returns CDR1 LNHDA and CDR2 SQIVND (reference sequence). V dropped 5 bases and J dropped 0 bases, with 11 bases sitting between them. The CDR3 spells CASSLDLGSGANVLTF. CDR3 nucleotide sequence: TGTGCCAGTAGTCTTGATCTGGGCTCTGGGGCCAACGTCCTGACTTTC.

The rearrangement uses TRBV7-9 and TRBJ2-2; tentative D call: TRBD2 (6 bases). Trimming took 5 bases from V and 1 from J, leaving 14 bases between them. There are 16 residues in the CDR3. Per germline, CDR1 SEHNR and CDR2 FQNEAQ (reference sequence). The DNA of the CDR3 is TGTGCCAGCAGCCCAACCGGGACTGAGAACACCGGGGAGCTGTTTTTT. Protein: CASSPTGTENTGELFF.

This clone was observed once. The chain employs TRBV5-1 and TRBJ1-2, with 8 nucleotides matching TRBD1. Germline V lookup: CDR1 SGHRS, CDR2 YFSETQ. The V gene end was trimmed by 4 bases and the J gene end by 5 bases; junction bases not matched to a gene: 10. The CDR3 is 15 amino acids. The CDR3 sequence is CASSRGQETTYGYTF. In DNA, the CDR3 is TGCGCCAGCAGCCGGGGACAGGAAACCACTTATGGCTACACCTTC.

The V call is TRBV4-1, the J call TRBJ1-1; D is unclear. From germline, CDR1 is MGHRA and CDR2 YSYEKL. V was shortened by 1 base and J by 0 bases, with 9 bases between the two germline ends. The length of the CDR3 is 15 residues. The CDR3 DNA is TGCGCCAGCAGCCAAGTCGCACAGTTGAACACTGAAGCTTTCTTT. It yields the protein CASSQVAQLNTEAFF.

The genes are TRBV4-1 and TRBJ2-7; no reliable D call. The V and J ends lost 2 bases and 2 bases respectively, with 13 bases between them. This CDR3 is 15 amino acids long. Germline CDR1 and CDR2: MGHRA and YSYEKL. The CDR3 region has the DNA TGCGCCAGCAGCCAACCGGACCATGCCCCCTACGAGCAGTACTTC. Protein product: CASSQPDHAPYEQYF.

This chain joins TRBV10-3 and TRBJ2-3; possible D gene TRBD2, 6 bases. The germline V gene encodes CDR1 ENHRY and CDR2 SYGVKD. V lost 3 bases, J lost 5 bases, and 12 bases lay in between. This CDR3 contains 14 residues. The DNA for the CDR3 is TGTGCCATCAGTGACCGACTAGTTGTAGATACGCAGTATTTT. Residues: CAISDRLVVDTQYF.

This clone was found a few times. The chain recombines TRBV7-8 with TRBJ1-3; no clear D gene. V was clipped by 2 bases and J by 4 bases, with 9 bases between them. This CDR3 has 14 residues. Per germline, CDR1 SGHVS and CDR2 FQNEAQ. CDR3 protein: CASSLRLGGNTIYF. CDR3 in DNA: TGTGCCAGCAGCTTACGACTGGGCGGAAACACCATATATTTT. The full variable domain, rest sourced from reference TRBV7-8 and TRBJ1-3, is GAGVSQSPRYKVAKRGQDVALRCDPISGHVSLFWYQQALGQGPEFLTYFQNEAQLDKSGLPSDRFFAERPEGSVSTLKIQRTQQEDSAVYLCASSLRLGGNTIYFGEGSWLTVV.

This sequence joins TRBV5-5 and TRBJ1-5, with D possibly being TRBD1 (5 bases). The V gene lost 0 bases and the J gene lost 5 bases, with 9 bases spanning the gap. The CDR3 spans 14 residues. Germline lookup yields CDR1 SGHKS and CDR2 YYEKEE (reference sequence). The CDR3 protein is CASSLEGSDQPQHF. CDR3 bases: TGTGCCAGCAGCTTGGAGGGGTCAGATCAGCCCCAGCATTTT.

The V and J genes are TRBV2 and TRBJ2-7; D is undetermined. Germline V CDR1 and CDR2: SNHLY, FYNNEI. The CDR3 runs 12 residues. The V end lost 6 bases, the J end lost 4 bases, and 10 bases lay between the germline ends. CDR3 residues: CASSPAQYEQYF. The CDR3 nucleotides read TGTGCCAGCAGCCCGGCCCAATACGAGCAGTACTTC.

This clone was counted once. The CDR3 bases are TGTGCCACCAGGGCCTCTGGAAACACCATATATTTT. Translation: CATRASGNTIYF. The chain recombines TRBV15 with TRBJ1-3; D not resolved. Trimming stripped 6 bases from V and 0 bases from J, with 3 bases between. Germline V gene sequence: CDR1 LNHNV, CDR2 YYDKDF (reference sequence). CDR3 length: 12 residues.